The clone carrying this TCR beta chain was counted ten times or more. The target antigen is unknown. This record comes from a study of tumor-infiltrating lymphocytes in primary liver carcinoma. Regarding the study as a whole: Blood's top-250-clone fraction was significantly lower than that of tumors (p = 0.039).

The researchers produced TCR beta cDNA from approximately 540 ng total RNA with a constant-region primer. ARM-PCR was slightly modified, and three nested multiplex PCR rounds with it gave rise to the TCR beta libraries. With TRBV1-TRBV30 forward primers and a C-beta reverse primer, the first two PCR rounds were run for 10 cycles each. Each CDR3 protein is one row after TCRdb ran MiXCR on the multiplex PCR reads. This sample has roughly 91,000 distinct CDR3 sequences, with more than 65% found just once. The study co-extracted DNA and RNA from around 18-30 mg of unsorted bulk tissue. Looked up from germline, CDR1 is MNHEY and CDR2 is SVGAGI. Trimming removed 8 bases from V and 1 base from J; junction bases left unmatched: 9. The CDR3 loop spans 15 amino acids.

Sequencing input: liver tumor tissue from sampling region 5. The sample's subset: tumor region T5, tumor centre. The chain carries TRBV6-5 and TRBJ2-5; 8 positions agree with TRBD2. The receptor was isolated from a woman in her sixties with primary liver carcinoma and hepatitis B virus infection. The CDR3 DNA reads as TGTGCCAGCGGAAGAGGTAGCGGGATCCAAGAGACCCAGTACTTC. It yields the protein CASGRGSGIQETQYF.